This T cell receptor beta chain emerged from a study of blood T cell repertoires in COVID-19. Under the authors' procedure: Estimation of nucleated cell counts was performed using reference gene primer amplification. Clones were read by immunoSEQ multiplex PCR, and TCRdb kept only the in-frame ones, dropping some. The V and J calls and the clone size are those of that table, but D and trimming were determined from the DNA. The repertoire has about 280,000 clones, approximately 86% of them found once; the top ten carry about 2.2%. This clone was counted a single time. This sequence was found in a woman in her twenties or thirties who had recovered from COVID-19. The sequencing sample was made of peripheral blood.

The CDR3 DNA sequence: TGCGCCAGCAGTGCCCTCTCAGGGGGCGGGGAGCAGTACTTC. As protein: CASSALSGGGEQYF. The chain uses TRBV10-2 and TRBJ2-7; 8 bases line up with TRBD1. This CDR3 comprises 14 residues. Germline assignment: CDR1 WSHSY and CDR2 SAAADI. V shed 4 bases, J shed 7 bases, and the junction held 9 bases outside the gene matches.